The 20 T cell receptor beta chains given below trace back to one sample, sequenced in a study of T cell responses to AZD1222 COVID-19 vaccine. Repertoires were generated with immunoSEQ multiplex PCR, while TCRdb's copy carries only in-frame clones and drops some. This sample has about 100,000 clones; 65% to 90% occur once, and the top ten carry 5.5% to 7%. Sequencing was performed on peripheral blood, taken on day 0 of AZD1222 vaccination. All receptors derive from an adult in good health.

The rearrangement links TRBV12-3 or TRBV12-4 to TRBJ1-1; 7 bases match TRBD1. The CDR3 is made up of 12 amino acids. Germline trimming cut 8 bases from V and 4 bases from J; bases unmatched to any gene: 4. The CDR3 region has the DNA TGTGCCAGCGCAGGACAGGTCACTGAAGCTTTCTTT. It specifies CASAGQVTEAFF.

V gene TRBV5-1 combines with J gene TRBJ1-1, with 10 positions matching TRBD1. Trimming at V came to 4 bases and at J to 4 bases, leaving 4 bases not matched to a gene. The CDR3 covers 14 residues. Looked up from germline, CDR1 is SGHRS and CDR2 is YFSETQ. CDR3 region: CASSARTGGTEAFF. DNA for the CDR3: TGCGCCAGCAGCGCAAGGACAGGGGGCACTGAAGCTTTCTTT.

The chain recombines TRBV21-1 with TRBJ2-6. TRBV21-1 is marked as a pseudogene. This CDR3 is built from 14 residues. The CDR3 here is CARGPVTGANVLTF. DNA for the CDR3: TGTGCCAGGGGACCGGTGACTGGGGCCAACGTCCTGACTTTC.

This clone was seen only once. This chain uses TRBV5-4 with TRBJ1-2; TRBD1 matches at 7 bases. Looked up from germline, CDR1 is SGHNT and CDR2 is YYREEE (reference sequence). The V gene end was trimmed by 4 bases and the J gene end by 2 bases; junction bases not matched to a gene: 2. There are 13 residues in the CDR3. This CDR3 is CASSTGQNYGYTF. The DNA of the CDR3 is TGTGCCAGCAGCACGGGACAGAACTATGGCTACACCTTC.

The chain's CDR3 is CASSFRQGMSSPLHF. DNA of the CDR3: TGTGCCAGCAGCTTCCGACAGGGGATGAGTTCACCCCTCCACTTT. The rearrangement links TRBV5-8 to TRBJ1-6; 8 bases line up with TRBD1. The CDR3 spans 15 residues. V shed 2 bases and J 9 bases; nucleotides not matched to a gene: 7. Germline loops: CDR1 SGHTS, CDR2 YDEGEE.

This clone was recorded a few times. This chain links TRBV23-1 with TRBJ2-7; 11 bases fit TRBD1. TRBV23-1 is an ORF, with its function uncertain. Germline trimming cut 2 bases from V and 3 bases from J; bases unmatched to any gene: 9. CDR3 length equals 17 residues. CDR3 residues: CASSQKKGQGARYEQYF. The DNA for the CDR3 is TGCGCCAGCAGTCAAAAAAAAGGACAGGGGGCACGCTACGAGCAGTACTTC.

The chain is built from TRBV27 and TRBJ2-7; unclear D gene. This CDR3 is built from 15 residues. Between the trimmed V and J ends, which lost 4 bases and 2 bases, there was a span of 15 bases. Germline-derived CDR1 and CDR2 are MNHEY and SMNVEV (reference sequence). CDR3 DNA sequence: TGTGCCAGCAGTTCCTTGCCCCCCGATGCCTACGAGCAGTACTTC. It encodes CASSSLPPDAYEQYF.

The V call is TRBV30, the J call TRBJ1-3; 8 bases are a match to TRBD1. CDR1 and CDR2 (germline): GTSNPN, SVGIG (reference sequence). There are 14 residues in the CDR3. The ends lost 8 bases at V and 4 bases at J; junction bases unmatched: 10. CDR3 loop: CAQTFGQGGNTIYF. CDR3 DNA: TGTGCCCAAACTTTTGGACAGGGCGGAAACACCATATATTTT.

This chain's CDR3 is CATSTERLWGDTGELFF. CDR3 bases: TGTGCCACCAGTACCGAAAGACTATGGGGGGACACCGGGGAGCTGTTTTTT. The rearrangement joins TRBV24-1 to TRBJ2-2; possibly TRBD2 for D (6 bases). V was shortened by 6 bases and J by 3 bases, with 19 bases between the two germline ends. The germline V gene has CDR1 KGHDR and CDR2 SFDVKD. The CDR3 is 17 amino acids.

This clone was counted a single time. The gene calls are TRBV9 and TRBJ2-1; 9 bases match TRBD2. V gave up 0 bases and J gave up 10 bases; unmatched junction bases: 11. The CDR3 loop spans 16 amino acids. Germline assignment: CDR1 SGDLS and CDR2 YYNGEE. The CDR3: CASSVERLAGKGEQFF. As DNA, the CDR3 is TGTGCCAGCAGCGTAGAGAGGCTAGCGGGAAAAGGAGAGCAGTTCTTC. Looking up the rest from reference TRBV9 and TRBJ2-1 gives the full variable domain: DSGVTQTPKHLITATGQRVTLRCSPRSGDLSVYWYQQSLDQGLQFLIQYYNGEERAKGNILERFSAQQFPDLHSELNLSSLELGDSALYFCASSVERLAGKGEQFFGPGTRLTVL.

The chain links TRBV9 to TRBJ2-3; 8 bases agree with TRBD1. Germline assignment: CDR1 SGDLS and CDR2 YYNGEE. This CDR3 spans 15 amino acids. V was clipped by 4 bases and J by 4 bases; unmatched bases: 8. The CDR3 sequence: CASSPRTGSPDTQYF. In DNA form, the CDR3 reads TGTGCCAGCAGCCCCCGGACAGGGAGTCCAGATACGCAGTATTTT. The full variable domain, in which reference TRBV9 and TRBJ2-3 provide the parts outside the CDR3, is DSGVTQTPKHLITATGQRVTLRCSPRSGDLSVYWYQQSLDQGLQFLIQYYNGEERAKGNILERFSAQQFPDLHSELNLSSLELGDSALYFCASSPRTGSPDTQYFGPGTRLTVL.

The rearrangement joins TRBV9 to TRBJ2-3; no firm D call. V lost 0 bases and J 1 base, leaving 9 bases between the germline ends. This CDR3 contains 15 residues. Germline V gene lookup returns CDR1 SGDLS and CDR2 YYNGEE. This chain's CDR3 is CASSVGDFRTDTQYF. Here the CDR3 DNA reads TGTGCCAGCAGCGTAGGTGATTTCCGCACAGATACGCAGTATTTT. Combining the CDR3 with reference TRBV9 and TRBJ2-3 gives the whole variable domain DSGVTQTPKHLITATGQRVTLRCSPRSGDLSVYWYQQSLDQGLQFLIQYYNGEERAKGNILERFSAQQFPDLHSELNLSSLELGDSALYFCASSVGDFRTDTQYFGPGTRLTVL.

This chain uses TRBV3-1 (or the pseudogene TRBV3-2) with TRBJ2-7; weak D call: TRBD1 (5 bases). The V gene's germline CDR1 is LGHDT and CDR2 YNNKEL (reference sequence). The V and J ends lost 0 bases and 0 bases respectively, with 6 bases between them. The CDR3 contains 14 residues. The CDR3 sequence is CASSQDDSSYEQYF. The CDR3 DNA reads as TGTGCCAGCAGCCAAGATGACAGCTCCTACGAGCAGTACTTC.

This clone was observed a few times. The rearrangement uses TRBV6-5 and TRBJ1-1; 9 nucleotides align to TRBD1. CDR3 length: 14 amino acids. The germline CDR1 and CDR2 sequences are MNHEY and SVGAGI. Trimming removed 7 bases from V and 5 bases from J; junction bases left unmatched: 8. CDR3 in DNA: TGTGCCAGCATTAAACAGGGGGCAAGGACTGAAGCTTTCTTT. Its protein is CASIKQGARTEAFF.

This rearrangement joins TRBV6-2 or TRBV6-3 to TRBJ1-6; no clear D gene. The CDR3 totals 15 residues. The ends were cut back, 5 bases at V and 12 bases at J, with 20 bases in the middle. Germline CDR1 reads MNHEY; CDR2 reads SVGEGT. CDR3 loop: CASSRPGSPLIPLHF. CDR3 DNA: TGTGCCAGCAGTAGACCCGGATCCCCCTTGATACCCCTCCACTTT.

This chain links TRBV5-6 with TRBJ2-3, with unresolved D. CDR1 SGHDT and CDR2 YYEEEE come from the germline V gene. V lost 1 base, J lost 10 bases, and 7 bases lay in between. The CDR3 is 11 amino acids. The DNA for the CDR3 is TGTGCCAGCAGCTTGCTCGGGCCGCAGTATTTT. This sequence encodes CASSLLGPQYF.

This clone has a handful of counts. CDR3 DNA: TGCGCCAGCAGCTCAGAAGGACAAGAGACCCAGTACTTC. It encodes CASSSEGQETQYF. The rearrangement joins TRBV5-1 to TRBJ2-5, with no clear D. CDR1 SGHRS and CDR2 YFSETQ come from the germline V gene. The CDR3 runs 13 residues. With 3 bases removed from V and 2 bases from J, the gap between germline ends came to 8 bases.

The chain uses TRBV7-2 and TRBJ2-6, with TRBD2 as a possible D gene (6 bases). This CDR3 has 16 residues. The V end was cut by 5 bases, the J end by 4 bases, with 15 bases between. In germline, CDR1 is SGHTA, CDR2 FQGNSA. The CDR3 spells CASSDPGGAGANVLTF. The CDR3, as DNA: TGTGCCAGCAGCGACCCCGGGGGAGCCGGGGCCAACGTCCTGACTTTC.

The chain uses TRBV5-4 and TRBJ1-1, with a weak D call TRBD1 (5 bases). Germline loops: CDR1 SGHNT, CDR2 YYREEE (reference sequence). With 0 bases removed from V and 1 base from J, the gap between germline ends came to 7 bases. This CDR3 region has 14 residues. CDR3 in DNA: TGTGCCAGCAGCTTGGGGGACGGGAACACTGAAGCTTTCTTT. Its translation is CASSLGDGNTEAFF.

The chain joins TRBV4-1 to TRBJ1-6; TRBD1 is a possible D gene (5 bases). Germline values: CDR1 MGHRA, CDR2 YSYEKL. There are 17 residues in the CDR3. The V gene lost 1 base and the J gene lost 7 bases, with 17 bases spanning the gap. As DNA, the CDR3 is TGCGCCAGCAGCCAAGGCAGTCGGGGGATTACCAATTCACCCCTCCACTTT. The encoded protein is CASSQGSRGITNSPLHF.